This record covers a single TCR beta chain. It has no known antigen specificity. Base quality data are lacking; no much larger clone is found one base away. The data originate from a study of blood T cell repertoires in COVID-19 (dated by TCRdb to about 2020). At the level of the whole study: Collaborator samples came from the United States, Italy and Spain and covered acute and convalescent phases of COVID-19. The prospective study material was composed of cDNA or gDNA derived from T cells, B-cell-depleted T cells, or PBMCs. Deeply sampled blood TCRbeta repertoires from subjects exposed to, actively infected with, or recovered from COVID-19 were included in the dataset. A freely available public database, intended as a resource for researchers studying the immune response to SARS-CoV-2, is where the repertoires were released. The samples were drawn from two sources: the first 160 participants of the ongoing ImmuneRACE study, and over 1,000 subjects contributed by 6 global collaborators. Sample metadata almost always included a de-identified subject ID, COVID-19 status, age in years and sex. Where available, HLA class I and class II types were taken from metadata supplied by the sample provider and were not determined by assay-based typing.

In Seattle, one collaborating source enrolled patients while the infection was active and tracked those patients longitudinally over the course of disease. Each collaborating institution followed its own protocols to collect whole blood in K2EDTA tubes. For TCRbeta analysis, collaborators shipped samples in one of three forms: frozen whole blood, isolated PBMCs, or DNA extracted from either of those sample types. From a lookup of the germline V gene (reference sequence), CDR1 and CDR2 are MNHNY and SVGAGI. The CDR3 measures 14 amino acids from cysteine to phenylalanine. Only the CDR3 part of the read is kept: 42 bases, read in frame from the first base. At the junction V is shortened by 6 bases and J by 2 bases, with 14 bases in between. TCRbeta CDR3 regions were amplified from genomic DNA by means of the immunoSEQ Assay, a bias-controlled multiplex PCR. Per the original workflow: The number of nucleated cells in each sample was estimated from the amplification of reference gene primers within the assay. Sequence reads were collapsed and filtered to measure the absolute abundance of every unique TCRbeta CDR3 rearrangement. For each sample, productive Simpson clonality was calculated as the square root of Simpson's diversity index over productive rearrangements. TCRdb provides this immuneACCESS table in a form limited to in-frame rearrangements. Some clones are lacking; in checked studies, under half of them reflect an unresolved V gene, and why the rest are absent is not known. V and J calls and clone size are those listed in that table; D and trimming were worked out from the DNA. This sample holds 150,000 to 200,000 clones; approximately 93% were observed only once. Of the sample, 2% is held by the ten largest clones.

Results and caveats for the whole study, not just this receptor: How much clinical and demographic metadata was included differed by source and by participant, and the metadata was provided uncurated.

This sequence was found in a woman in her fifties or sixties with COVID-19, enrolled during active disease. This chain joins TRBV6-6 to TRBJ2-7, with TRBD2 tentatively as D gene (5 bases match). The sequenced sample consisted of peripheral blood. In nucleotides, the sequence is TGTGCCAGCAGCCCCTTCCCCGGGGCCTACGAGCAGTACTTC. This codes for CASSPFPGAYEQYF.